This T cell receptor beta chain is drawn from a study of T cells in Graves' hyperthyroidism and ophthalmopathy. Germline lookup yields CDR1 SGHTA and CDR2 FQGTGA. The CDR3 contains 14 residues. V was shortened by 5 bases and J by 4 bases, with 15 bases between the two germline ends. Broader study findings: Researchers found most expanded thyroid clonotypes above 0.001 in blood as well.

RNA transcripts served as the template for amplifying TCR beta CDR3 regions. In the first-round RT-PCR of the TCR CDR3, the HTBI primer set was used. TCRdb passed the multiplex PCR reads through MiXCR, listing each CDR3 protein once. The table records 300,000 to 450,000 distinct CDR3 sequences, 20% to 25% of them present only once. Hyperthyroidism of Graves' type that showed no ophthalmopathy progression within 18 months was stable. Patients aged 18 to 65 had newly diagnosed hyperthyroidism that had lasted under 2 months. Exclusion criteria comprised uncontrolled infection, other autoimmune disease, pregnancy or lactation. Many counts were recorded for this clonotype. Its specificity is unknown.

V gene TRBV7-3 combines with J gene TRBJ2-7; perhaps TRBD1 as D (6 bases). The sample was blood. This receptor was identified in a man aged 45-60 years with Graves' hyperthyroidism. The CDR3 DNA follows: TGTGCCAGCAGCCCAACCGGGACACAATACGAGCAGTACTTC. As protein: CASSPTGTQYEQYF.